The clone carrying this T cell receptor (beta chain) has only a few counts. This sample stems from a study of PD-1 blockade in classical Hodgkin lymphoma. Germline CDR1 and CDR2: MGHRA and YSYEKL. The CDR3 totals 15 residues. The V end was cut by 0 bases, the J end by 2 bases, with 9 bases between. TCRdb keeps only in-frame clones here, not all; method: immunoSEQ multiplex PCR. Among approximately 15,000 clones listed, about 81% were seen once. No patient escaped relapse after autologous stem cell transplantation, and brentuximab vedotin exposure varied. The TCR was taken from a human donor with classical Hodgkin lymphoma. The chain recombines TRBV4-1 with TRBJ2-3; D gene uncertain. Sequencing was performed on peripheral blood mononuclear cells (PBMCs), taken before the second cycle of nivolumab. The CDR3 nucleotides are TGCGCCAGCAGCCAAGACGCCCTACTCACAGATACGCAGTATTTT. Its protein product is CASSQDALLTDTQYF.